This TCR beta chain was sequenced in a study of spatial heterogeneity in lung cancer. About the study: Each time, sequencing found more beta-chain sequences than alpha-chain sequences. Raw reads showed each unique TCR and UMI combination turning up more than ten times on average.

This clonotype was picked up a small number of times. The library protocol tagged each TCR cDNA with a unique molecular identifier. MiXCR, run by TCRdb on the 5' RACE reads, gives a single entry per CDR3 protein. The data show about 15,000 distinct CDR3 sequences, 10% to 11% seen once. This sample's time point: sample taken at primary tumor resection. Whole RNA obtained from tumor, nontumor lung or frozen PBMC underwent sequencing without sorting. The donor group consisted of around 70 patients who had untreated, early-stage non-small cell lung cancer. V lost 3 bases to trimming and J lost 2 bases; unmatched junction nucleotides: 4. The germline V gene encodes CDR1 MNHEY and CDR2 SMNVEV (reference sequence). The length of the CDR3 is 15 residues.

This clonotype was sampled from a female donor with early-stage non-small cell lung cancer. The sequencing here drew on PBMCs, taken at surgery. The chain couples TRBV27 to TRBJ2-3; 8 bases agree with TRBD1. The CDR3 coding sequence is TGTGCCAGCAGTTTGATGGGACAGGCCACAGATACGCAGTATTTT. It is translated as CASSLMGQATDTQYF.